This is a list of T cell receptor beta chains from one sample in a study of T cell responses to AZD1222 COVID-19 vaccine. The table came from immunoSEQ multiplex PCR; TCRdb's copy has only in-frame clones and leaves some out. This sample carries roughly 120,000 clones, approximately 86% of them seen once, and the ten largest clones take roughly 13%. Sequencing was performed on peripheral blood, taken on day 0 of MenACWY control vaccination. These receptor sequences come from an adult in good health. The CDR3 runs from the conserved cysteine through the conserved F or W. D genes are given only for firm matches. Clone size is shown for a subset of rows, as once, few, many or a class of expanded clone.

cdr3_nt cdr3_aa clone_size d_call j_call cdr3_length v_call
TGTGCCAGCAGCCTAGCGGGGTTCGGCAATGAGCAGTTCTTC CASSLAGFGNEQFF NA TRBD2 TRBJ2-1 14 TRBV25-1
TGTGCTAGTGGTTTGGTAGGGACAGGGGATGGACATGAGCAGTTCTTC CASGLVGTGDGHEQFF NA TRBD1 TRBJ2-1 16 TRBV12-5
TGTGCCAGCACGGGAAAACTGTTTTTT CASTGKLFF once NA TRBJ1-4 9 TRBV6-4
TGTGCCAGCAGCTTAGAGCGGGACGGCGATACGCAGTATTTT CASSLERDGDTQYF once NA TRBJ2-3 14 TRBV11-3
TGTGCCAGCAGACAGGGGGACACCGGGGAGCTGTTTTTT CASRQGDTGELFF NA TRBD1 TRBJ2-2 13 TRBV12-3/TRBV12-4
TGTGCCAGGTCGTTAGTCCCGAAATCTGGGGCCAACGTCCTGACTTTC CARSLVPKSGANVLTF NA NA TRBJ2-6 16 TRBV5-8
TGTGCCAGCAGCCCCGGACTAGGTCTCTACGAGCAGTACTTC CASSPGLGLYEQYF NA TRBD2 TRBJ2-7 14 TRBV9
TGTGCCATCCCAAGGGGGACAGGGGGCCAGGAAGCTTTCTTT CAIPRGTGGQEAFF NA TRBD1 TRBJ1-1 14 TRBV28
TGTGCCAGCTCACCACAGGAGGGTCTAGCGGATGAGCAGTTCTTC CASSPQEGLADEQFF NA TRBD2 TRBJ2-1 15 TRBV18
TGTGCCAGCACGCAGGGGGCCTCACCCCTCCACTTT CASTQGASPLHF NA TRBD1 TRBJ1-6 12 TRBV2
TGTGCCACCAGCAGAGATCTTCTGGACAGGGAAACGTATGGCTACACCTTC CATSRDLLDRETYGYTF NA TRBD1 TRBJ1-2 17 TRBV15
TGCGCCAGCAGCCAAGGGGGAGGATTGGCGTCCAGTGCTAACTATGGCTACACCTTC CASSQGGGLASSANYGYTF NA NA TRBJ1-2 19 TRBV4-1
TGCAGTGTATTGCAGAATGAAAAACTGTTTTTT CSVLQNEKLFF few NA TRBJ1-4 11 TRBV20-1
TGTGCCAGCAGTTTAATATGGGACAGCTACGAGCAGTACTTC CASSLIWDSYEQYF NA TRBD1 TRBJ2-7 14 TRBV27
TGTGCCAGCAGCGTAGGACGGAGCTCCTACAATGAGCAGTTCTTC CASSVGRSSYNEQFF NA NA TRBJ2-1 15 TRBV9
TGTGCCAGCAGTCCCCTGACAGGCCTGAACACTGAAGCTTTCTTT CASSPLTGLNTEAFF NA NA TRBJ1-1 15 TRBV6-5
TGTGCCAGCAGTGCCAAGGCGGGCGGAAGCTTTAACACCGGGGAGCTGTTTTTT CASSAKAGGSFNTGELFF NA NA TRBJ2-2 18 TRBV6-4
TGTGCCAGCAGCCCCTCACGGGCCTTCACTGAAGCTTTCTTT CASSPSRAFTEAFF NA NA TRBJ1-1 14 TRBV9
TGCGCCAGCAAGGTTACGGGGGCTGGCTATGGCTACACCTTC CASKVTGAGYGYTF NA NA TRBJ1-2 14 TRBV5-1
TGTGCCAGCAGCCCCGGGACCGGGGAGCTGTTTTTT CASSPGTGELFF NA NA TRBJ2-2 12 TRBV7-3